These 15 T cell receptor beta chains were all obtained from the same sample, sequenced in a study of beta chain features in type 1 diabetes. Sequenced material consisted of expressed TCRB transcripts (all of the isolated RNA was reverse transcribed). The method was immunoSEQ multiplex PCR; TCRdb's version includes in-frame clones alone and lacks a portion of them. This sample has thousands of clones, with around 78% found just once. Sample: Tregs from blood. These receptors originate from a woman between 18 and 29 years old in good health.

This sequence joins TRBV7-9 and TRBJ1-5, with 8 bases fitting TRBD1. From germline, CDR1 is SEHNR and CDR2 FQNEAQ (reference sequence). Trimming cost V 3 bases and J 5 bases; bases outside gene matches: 3. This CDR3 has 14 residues. In DNA form, the CDR3 reads TGTGCCAGCAGCTTCGGACAGGGTCATCAGCCCCAGCATTTT. Translation gives CASSFGQGHQPQHF.

This clone came up a few times. CDR3 DNA: TGTGCCAGCACTTCCGGGGGAAGAAGCGCAGATACGCAGTATTTT. This sequence encodes CASTSGGRSADTQYF. V gene TRBV28 combines with J gene TRBJ2-3, with D perhaps matching TRBD2 (6 bases). The ends were cut back, 7 bases at V and 4 bases at J, with 18 bases in the middle. CDR1 and CDR2 (germline): MDHEN, SYDVKM. The CDR3 runs to 15 residues.

The chain couples TRBV19 to TRBJ2-7, with D perhaps TRBD1 (6 bases). Deletions cut 5 bases from V and 1 base from J, with 21 bases between. The CDR3 is made up of 17 amino acids. The germline V gene encodes CDR1 LNHDA and CDR2 SQIVND (reference sequence). Here the CDR3 DNA reads TGTGCCAGTAGTCCGAACCTGGGGACAAAGATTTCCTACGAGCAGTACTTC. Its protein is CASSPNLGTKISYEQYF.

The J gene is TRBJ1-6, the V gene TRBV5-5; the D is unclear. Germline V gene data show CDR1 as SGHKS and CDR2 as YYEKEE (reference sequence). V was shortened by 1 base and J by 10 bases, with 12 bases between the two germline ends. This CDR3 has 14 residues. Here the CDR3 DNA reads TGTGCCAGCAGCTTGAAAAACATTTTGTCACCCCTCCACTTT. Encoded protein: CASSLKNILSPLHF. Drawing the rest from reference TRBV5-5 and TRBJ1-6, the complete variable domain is DAGVTQSPTHLIKTRGQQVTLRCSPISGHKSVSWYQQVLGQGPQFIFQYYEKEERGRGNFPDRFSARQFPNYSSELNVNALLLGDSALYLCASSLKNILSPLHFGNGTRLTVT.

The chain links TRBV4-2 to TRBJ2-3, with D possibly being TRBD1 (5 bases). V gave up 2 bases and J gave up 4 bases, with 16 bases separating them. The CDR3 contains 16 residues. Germline V gene data show CDR1 as LGHNA and CDR2 as YNFKEQ. The CDR3 DNA follows: TGTGCCAGCAGCCAAAGGGGATCCCAGTGGGCAGATACGCAGTATTTT. It is translated as CASSQRGSQWADTQYF.

This rearrangement joins TRBV10-2 to TRBJ1-5, with unresolved D. This CDR3 has 13 amino acids. The germline V gene encodes CDR1 WSHSY and CDR2 SAAADI. The V and J ends lost 7 bases and 5 bases respectively, with 12 bases between them. The CDR3 sequence is CASTIGSHQPQHF. The CDR3, as DNA: TGCGCCAGCACTATCGGTTCTCATCAGCCCCAGCATTTT.

This clone is categorized as large. The CDR3 bases are TGTGCCAGCAGCAGATATGGCAGTTTTATTCAGTACTTC. Its translation is CASSRYGSFIQYF. The chain employs TRBV5-8 and TRBJ2-4; D remains ambiguous. Trimming removed 4 bases from V and 10 bases from J, with 15 bases in between. Germline-derived CDR1 and CDR2 are SGHTS and YDEGEE. The CDR3 length is 13 residues.

This clone was seen once. J is TRBJ1-1 and V is TRBV5-1; D perhaps matches TRBD1 (6 bases). Germline lookup yields CDR1 SGHRS and CDR2 YFSETQ. Trimming stripped 0 bases from V and 13 bases from J, with 13 bases between. The CDR3 spans 12 residues. CDR3 nucleotides: TGCGCCAGCAGCTTGGAAGGTTCCAGGGGTTTCTTT. The encoded protein is CASSLEGSRGFF.

The rearrangement links TRBV9 to TRBJ2-1, with TRBD2 identical over 8 bases. With V trimmed by 0 bases and J by 3 bases, 5 bases remained unmatched. Germline loops: CDR1 SGDLS, CDR2 YYNGEE. The CDR3 contains 16 residues. The DNA for the CDR3 is TGTGCCAGCAGCGTAGCTTCAGCGGGAGTCTACAATGAGCAGTTCTTC. Translated: CASSVASAGVYNEQFF.

This clone was seen a few times. V usage is TRBV10-3 and J usage is TRBJ2-2; 7 positions match TRBD2. CDR1 is ENHRY and CDR2 is SYGVKD in the germline V gene. V lost 8 bases to trimming and J lost 5 bases; unmatched junction nucleotides: 8. This CDR3 has 14 amino acids. The CDR3: CAIRLLGGTGELFF. CDR3 sequence (DNA): TGTGCCATCCGGCTTCTGGGGGGGACCGGGGAGCTGTTTTTT.

The genes are TRBV30 and TRBJ1-2, with 7 bases that match TRBD1. V gave up 5 bases and J gave up 5 bases; unmatched junction bases: 14. Germline V gives CDR1 GTSNPN, CDR2 SVGIG (reference sequence). The CDR3 consists of 15 residues. The chain's CDR3 is CAWHKPTGPQYGYTF. The CDR3 DNA is TGTGCCTGGCACAAACCGACAGGGCCCCAATATGGCTACACCTTC.

This clone was counted a few times. The chain links TRBV5-1 to TRBJ1-6; D not resolved. CDR1 is SGHRS and CDR2 is YFSETQ in the germline V gene. CDR3 length: 16 amino acids. V shed 0 bases and J shed 0 bases, with 7 bases lying between them. The CDR3 protein is CASSLDTSSYNSPLHF. The CDR3 nucleotides read TGCGCCAGCAGCTTGGACACCTCCTCCTATAATTCACCCCTCCACTTT.

V and J are TRBV5-1 and TRBJ1-1; no reliable D call. The CDR3 sequence is 14 residues long. Germline V gives CDR1 SGHRS, CDR2 YFSETQ. V dropped 0 bases and J dropped 1 base, with 7 bases sitting between them. CDR3 nucleotide sequence: TGCGCCAGCAGCTTGGTACAGACGAACACTGAAGCTTTCTTT. Amino acid sequence: CASSLVQTNTEAFF.

The chain combines TRBV30 with TRBJ2-7; a weak D match, TRBD2 (6 bases). CDR1 is GTSNPN, CDR2 SVGIG, per germline (reference sequence). The CDR3 is 13 amino acids. Trimming pared 0 bases from V and 7 bases from J, leaving 13 bases between. CDR3 in DNA: TGTGCCTGGAGTGTCGGGGGAACTGGGGAGCAGTACTTC. It codes for CAWSVGGTGEQYF.

The gene calls are TRBV30 and TRBJ2-2; D possibly corresponds to TRBD1 (5 bases). The CDR3 runs 12 residues. Deletions cut 8 bases from V and 6 bases from J, with 13 bases between. The V gene's germline CDR1 is GTSNPN and CDR2 SVGIG (reference sequence). The CDR3 protein is CAEEWGAGELFF. The CDR3 DNA is TGTGCCGAGGAGTGGGGCGCCGGGGAGCTGTTTTTT.